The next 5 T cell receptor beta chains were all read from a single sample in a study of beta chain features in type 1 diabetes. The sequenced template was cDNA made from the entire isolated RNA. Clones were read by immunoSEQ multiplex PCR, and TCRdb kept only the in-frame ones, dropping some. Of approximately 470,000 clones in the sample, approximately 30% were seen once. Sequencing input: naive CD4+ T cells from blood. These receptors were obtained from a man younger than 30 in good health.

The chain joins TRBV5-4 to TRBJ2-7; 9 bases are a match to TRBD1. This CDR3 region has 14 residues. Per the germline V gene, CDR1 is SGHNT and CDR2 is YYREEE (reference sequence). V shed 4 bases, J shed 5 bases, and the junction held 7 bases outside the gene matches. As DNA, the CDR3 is TGTGCCAGCAGCAGACGGGACAGGGTCCACGAGCAGTACTTC. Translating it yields CASSRRDRVHEQYF.

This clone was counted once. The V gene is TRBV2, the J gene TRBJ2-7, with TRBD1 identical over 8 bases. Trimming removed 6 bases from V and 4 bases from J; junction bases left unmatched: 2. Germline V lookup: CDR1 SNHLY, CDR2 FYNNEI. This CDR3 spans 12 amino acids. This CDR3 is CASRGDRYEQYF. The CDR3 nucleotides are TGTGCCAGCAGGGGGGACAGGTACGAGCAGTACTTC.

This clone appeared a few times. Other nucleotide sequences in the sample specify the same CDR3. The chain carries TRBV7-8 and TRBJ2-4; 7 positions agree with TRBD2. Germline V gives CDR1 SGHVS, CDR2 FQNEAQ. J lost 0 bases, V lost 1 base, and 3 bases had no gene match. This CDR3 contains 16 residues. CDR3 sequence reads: CASSLVGGLAKNIQYF. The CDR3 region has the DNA TGTGCCAGCAGCTTAGTGGGAGGGCTAGCCAAAAACATTCAGTACTTC.

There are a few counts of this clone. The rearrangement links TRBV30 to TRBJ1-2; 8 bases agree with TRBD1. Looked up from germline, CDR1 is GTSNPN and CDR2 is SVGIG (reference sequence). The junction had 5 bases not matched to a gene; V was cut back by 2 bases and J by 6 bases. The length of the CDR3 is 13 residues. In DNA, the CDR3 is TGTGCCTGGAGTCCCGACAGGGGCGATGGCTACACCTTC. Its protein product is CAWSPDRGDGYTF.

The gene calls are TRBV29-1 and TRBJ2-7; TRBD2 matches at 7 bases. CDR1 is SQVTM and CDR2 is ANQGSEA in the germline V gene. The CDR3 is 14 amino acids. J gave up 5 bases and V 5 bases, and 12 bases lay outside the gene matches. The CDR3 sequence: CSVSNLAAPDEQYF. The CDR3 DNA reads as TGCAGCGTTTCGAATCTAGCGGCTCCTGACGAGCAGTACTTC.